The 12 T cell receptor beta chains listed next were all sequenced from one sample in a study of cytomegalovirus exposure and HLA in healthy donors. PCR primers comprised 60 Vbeta and 13 Jbeta primers. The protocol was immunoSEQ multiplex PCR, while the TCRdb copy is restricted to in-frame clones and leaves out a portion. The table includes 270,000 or so clones, about nine tenths detected once. The specimen sequenced was PBMCs. These receptors came from a man aged 40-55 years in good health and CMV-seropositive.

About this clone itself: A far larger clone is one nucleotide away, so this likely arose from a read error. The V call is TRBV14, the J call TRBJ2-3; TRBD2 aligns across 13 bases. This CDR3 contains 16 residues. Germline trimming cut 4 bases from V and 1 base from J; bases unmatched to any gene: 2. CDR1 SGHDN and CDR2 FVKESK come from the germline V gene. CDR3 loop: CASSLGLAGGTDTQYF. DNA of the CDR3: TGTGCCAGCAGCCTAGGACTAGCGGGAGGCACAGATACGCAGTATTTT.

V is TRBV11-2 and J is TRBJ2-7; D gene uncertain. The germline V gene has CDR1 SGHAT and CDR2 FQNNGV. V lost 3 bases to trimming and J lost 2 bases, with 5 bases between them. CDR3 length: 12 amino acids. As DNA, the CDR3 is TGTGCCAGCAGCTTCCATCCCTACGAGCAGTACTTC. Its translation is CASSFHPYEQYF. Variable domain in full (rest from reference TRBV11-2 and TRBJ2-7): EAGVAQSPRYKIIEKRQSVAFWCNPISGHATLYWYQQILGQGPKLLIQFQNNGVVDDSQLPKDRFSAERLKGVDSTLKIQPAKLEDSAVYLCASSFHPYEQYFGPGTRLTVT.

As concerns this clone: The junction departs from germline at one end; a sequencing error may be responsible. The rearrangement links TRBV14 to TRBJ2-1; D might be TRBD1 (6 bases). The germline gives CDR1 SGHDN, CDR2 FVKESK. This CDR3 has 15 amino acids. Here the CDR3 DNA reads TGTGCCAGCAGCAGGGGGAGCCCTTCCTTCAATGAGCAGTTCTTC. This translates into CASSRGSPSFNEQFF.

The chain has TRBV29-1 and TRBJ1-1; no definite D call. This CDR3 contains 17 residues. Germline CDR1 is SQVTM and CDR2 is ANQGSEA. V was trimmed by 5 bases and J by 1 base, leaving 23 bases between them. The DNA of the CDR3 is TGCAGCGTTTCCACAAGCAGGAAACGGCATACGAACACTGAAGCTTTCTTT. This sequence encodes CSVSTSRKRHTNTEAFF.

This clone has just a few counts. This chain connects TRBV27 to TRBJ2-7; 7 bases line up with TRBD1. Germline loops: CDR1 MNHEY, CDR2 SMNVEV (reference sequence). After removal of 6 bases from V and 0 bases from J, the junction contained 11 bases not matched to a gene. The CDR3 has 16 residues. In DNA, the CDR3 is TGTGCCAGCAGGGCACAGGGGACCCTCAGCTCCTACGAGCAGTACTTC. Its protein is CASRAQGTLSSYEQYF.

CDR3 DNA sequence: TGCGCCAGCAGCAACCCGGAACAGGGGGCTACTGGCTACACCTTC. Translating it yields CASSNPEQGATGYTF. The chain joins TRBV5-1 to TRBJ1-2; 9 nucleotides match TRBD1. There are 15 residues in the CDR3. With V trimmed by 4 bases and J by 7 bases, 11 bases remained unmatched. The germline gives CDR1 SGHRS, CDR2 YFSETQ. Filled out from reference TRBV5-1 and TRBJ1-2, the complete variable domain reads KAGVTQTPRYLIKTRGQQVTLSCSPISGHRSVSWYQQTPGQGLQFLFEYFSETQRNKGNFPGRFSGRQFSNSRSEMNVSTLELGDSALYLCASSNPEQGATGYTFGSGTRLTVV.

This chain uses TRBV28 with TRBJ2-7; D not certain. V lost 10 bases to trimming and J lost 4 bases, with 8 bases between them. The CDR3 covers 10 residues. The V gene's germline CDR1 is MDHEN and CDR2 SYDVKM. The CDR3 loop is CATEEYEQYF. In DNA form, the CDR3 reads TGTGCCACCGAAGAGTACGAGCAGTACTTC.

The CDR3 is CASSLGRRSYEQYF. The CDR3 coding sequence is TGTGCCAGCAGCTTAGGGCGGAGAAGCTACGAGCAGTACTTC. V and J are TRBV13 and TRBJ2-7; D not resolved. The ends were cut back, 0 bases at V and 3 bases at J, with 9 bases in the middle. CDR3 length equals 14 residues. Germline V gene data show CDR1 as PRHDT and CDR2 as FYEKMQ (reference sequence).

The rearrangement joins TRBV9 to TRBJ2-7, with 12 bases lining up with TRBD2. V lost 4 bases, J lost 3 bases, and 5 bases stayed unmatched. This CDR3 is built from 15 residues. From germline, CDR1 is SGDLS and CDR2 YYNGEE. The CDR3 loop reads CASSPGLAGYYEQYF. The CDR3 DNA reads as TGTGCCAGCAGCCCGGGACTAGCGGGTTACTACGAGCAGTACTTC.

The V and J genes are TRBV12-5 and TRBJ2-7, with TRBD1 identical over 9 bases. The germline gives CDR1 LGHNT, CDR2 FRNRAP. The CDR3 spans 15 residues. Trimming cost V 6 bases and J 0 bases; bases outside gene matches: 6. This chain's CDR3 is CASGLDRGNSYEQYF. The CDR3 region has the DNA TGTGCTAGTGGCCTGGACAGGGGCAACTCCTACGAGCAGTACTTC.

J is TRBJ1-1 and V is TRBV30; 9 bases align to TRBD1. CDR3 size: 14 residues. Trimming cost V 5 bases and J 6 bases; bases outside gene matches: 10. Germline V gives CDR1 GTSNPN, CDR2 SVGIG (reference sequence). In nucleotides, the CDR3 is TGTGCCTGGGAATCAACAGGGGGCCTCGCTGAAGCTTTCTTT. Encoded protein: CAWESTGGLAEAFF. The whole variable domain, remainder taken from reference TRBV30 and TRBJ1-1, is SQTIHQWPATLVQPVGSPLSLECTVEGTSNPNLYWYRQAAGRGLQLLFYSVGIGQISSEVPQNLSASRPQDRQFILSSKKLLLSDSGFYLCAWESTGGLAEAFFGQGTRLTVV.

This chain connects TRBV11-1 to TRBJ2-3; the D is unclear. Germline CDR1 is SGHAT and CDR2 is FQDESV (reference sequence). This CDR3 region has 14 residues. V was trimmed by 3 bases and J by 2 bases, leaving 9 bases between them. This CDR3 reads CASSLGRSTDTQYF. The CDR3, as DNA: TGTGCCAGCAGCTTGGGCAGATCCACAGATACGCAGTATTTT. The whole variable domain, filled in from reference TRBV11-1 and TRBJ2-3, reads EAEVAQSPRYKITEKSQAVAFWCDPISGHATLYWYRQILGQGPELLVQFQDESVVDDSQLPKDRFSAERLKGVDSTLKIQPAELGDSAMYLCASSLGRSTDTQYFGPGTRLTVL.